Described below is a single T cell receptor beta chain sequence and its context. In this sample, this clonotype turned up many times. No much larger clone is present one base from it, and per-base qualities are unavailable. The sample belongs to a study of T cells after yellow fever vaccination (dated by TCRdb to between 2018 and 2021). Regarding the complete study: Using CD3, CD45RA, CCR7 and CD95 staining, memory subsets (EM, EMRA, CM and Tscm) were sorted on a BD FACS Aria III. The SMART-Seq v4 Ultra Low Input RNA kit was used to prepare libraries from fractions with low cell numbers. Sorting of memory subsets took place on days 0, 15 and 45 and at 18 months after primary vaccination, as well as on days 0, 15 and 45 after the 30-year booster. Bulk PBMC replicates and cell subsets were isolated from blood drawn at multiple timepoints before and after both primary and secondary immunization. Two healthy male donors, one aged 18 to 29 and one aged 30 to 39 years, were included in the cohort. Bulk TCR alpha and beta repertoires were sequenced longitudinally to track T-cell clones before and after primary and booster YFV17D yellow fever vaccination. General findings and caveats noted by the study authors: Computational filtering was needed because FACS-sorted repertoires could contain abundant contaminating clonotypes from the bulk population. A small fraction of clonotypes showed up in both the CD4 and CD8 compartments, probably as a result of convergent recombination. The secondary T-cell response was found to be weaker but faster than the primary response, with a peak reached on day 5 rather than on day 15. Because only a couple of donors were included in the study, the extent to which the findings can be generalized is limited. Most clones expanded after primary vaccination (around 96% of CD4 and 70% to 90% of CD8) were re-detected after the booster, suggesting that broad memory maintenance occurred. On day 0, almost all vaccine-responding clonotypes were found to be below detection in the sorted memory subsets.

TCR cDNA was synthesized by 5'RACE template switching, through which a universal primer site and unique molecular identifiers were introduced. cDNA synthesis was primed from both the TCR alpha and TCR beta constant segments. Libraries were amplified in two PCR steps, with sample barcodes and sequencing adapters added in the second step. Sequencing of the libraries was done on either Illumina HiSeq 2500 (2x100 bp) or NovaSeq (2x150 bp). Under the source paper's analysis protocol: MIGEC handled demultiplexing of reads and collapsing into UMI consensus sequences, while MiXCR performed V(D)J alignment. Vaccine-responding clonotypes were defined with edgeR using replicate PBMC samples, requiring FDR below 0.01 and a log2 fold change above 5 up to day 15. Bulk clonotypes were assigned CD4 or CD8 identity according to which sequenced CD4 or CD8 repertoire held them at higher abundance. To estimate how each clone was distributed across memory phenotypes, clonotype frequencies in memory subsets were weighted by FACS-sorted cell numbers. TCRdb trimmed the raw reads at Q25, called clones with MiXCR and kept productive beta chains. Rows are combined by CDR3 protein, so each entry shows the most common genes and DNA. Here the V and J calls rest on TCRdb's processing, not on the authors' analysis. Recorded for this sample are approximately 47,000 distinct CDR3 sequences; more than 6% of them occurred a single time. The ten largest clonotypes hold under 11% of the sample.

The CDR3 has 12 amino acids, counting the end cysteine and phenylalanine. Only the CDR3 DNA stays, 36 bases, in frame from base 1. V is shortened by 6 bases, J by 10 bases, and the region joining them spans 15 bases. The germline V gene (reference sequence) specifies LNHDA as CDR1 and SQIVND as CDR2. The sample's treatment or condition label, decoded: live attenuated yellow fever vaccine strain. PBMCs were isolated from peripheral blood using a standard Ficoll-Paque protocol. For sorted memory subsets, RNA extraction was done with the RNeasy Micro Kit. The V and J genes are TRBV19 and TRBJ1-1; a weak D assignment points to TRBD1 (6 bases agree). The TCR originated in a young man who received the YFV17D yellow fever vaccine. Specimen: PBMCs, either bulk or a sorted T-cell subset (CD4+, CD8+, memory, or dextramer-sorted; not recorded which), collected 45 days after the yellow fever booster vaccination. The CDR3 protein is CASSPNSGAAFF. The DNA sequence is TGTGCCAGTAGCCCCAATTCGGGGGCAGCTTTCTTT.